The rows below give T cell receptor beta chains drawn from one sample of a study of T cell responses to AZD1222 COVID-19 vaccine. Using immunoSEQ multiplex PCR, the repertoire was profiled, and TCRdb retains in-frame clones only, with some absent. The data contain about 160,000 clones, about 90% of them singletons. The sample consisted of peripheral blood, taken on day 0 of AZD1222 vaccination. All receptors come from an adult in good health. Both conserved end residues are part of each CDR3. D genes are given only for firm matches. Some rows mark clone size as missing; the rest say once, few, many or name a class of expanded clone.

V gene	clone size	D gene	J gene	CDR3 protein	CDR3 DNA
TRBV6-5	-	-	TRBJ1-1	CASRPTLDRATEAFF	TGTGCCAGCAGGCCGACCTTGGATAGGGCGACTGAAGCTTTCTTT
TRBV19	-	TRBD1	TRBJ1-2	CATGTAYGYTF	TGTGCCACTGGGACAGCTTATGGCTACACCTTC
TRBV7-9	-	TRBD1	TRBJ1-1	CASSPGQGTTEAFF	TGTGCCAGCAGCCCGGGACAGGGGACCACTGAAGCTTTCTTT
TRBV19	-	-	TRBJ2-6	CASSDSGANVLTF	TGTGCCAGTAGTGACTCTGGGGCCAACGTCCTGACTTTC
TRBV28	-	TRBD1	TRBJ1-1	CASPPSGKKQGSDTEAFF	TGTGCCAGCCCGCCTTCGGGCAAAAAACAGGGGAGTGACACTGAAGCTTTCTTT
TRBV5-1	-	TRBD1	TRBJ2-7	CASSSTGTYEQYF	TGCGCCAGCAGCTCGACAGGGACCTACGAGCAGTACTTC
TRBV5-1	-	TRBD2	TRBJ2-7	CASSLGTSGAYEQYF	TGCGCCAGCAGCTTGGGGACTAGCGGGGCCTACGAGCAGTACTTC
TRBV7-3	few	TRBD2	TRBJ2-7	CASSLLAGSSEQYF	TGTGCCAGCAGCTTGCTAGCGGGATCCTCCGAGCAGTACTTC
TRBV11-2	-	-	TRBJ2-5	CASSLAYQETQYF	TGTGCCAGCAGCTTAGCGTACCAAGAGACCCAGTACTTC
TRBV5-6	-	-	TRBJ2-1	CASSLVPRGEQFF	TGTGCCAGCAGCTTGGTACCGAGAGGCGAGCAGTTCTTC
TRBV7-2	-	-	TRBJ2-3	CASSLGTASTDTQYF	TGTGCCAGCAGCCTTGGGACCGCTAGCACAGATACGCAGTATTTT
TRBV19	-	TRBD1	TRBJ1-2	CASSVVAGGAYGYTF	TGTGCCAGTAGTGTGGTGGCAGGGGGCGCTTATGGCTACACCTTC
TRBV30	-	-	TRBJ1-2	CAWKVGSSNYGYTF	TGTGCCTGGAAGGTGGGCAGTTCTAACTATGGCTACACCTTC
TRBV6-5	-	-	TRBJ1-5	CASSLEQVLNQPQHF	TGTGCCAGCAGTCTGGAGCAGGTTTTAAATCAGCCCCAGCATTTT
TRBV28	-	-	TRBJ1-4	CASSSPGLPVEGLFF	TGTGCCAGCAGTTCCCCCGGACTGCCTGTTGAGGGACTGTTTTTT
TRBV28	once	TRBD1	TRBJ1-4	CASSPNTGGIEKLFF	TGTGCCAGCAGCCCAAACACAGGGGGGATCGAAAAACTGTTTTTT
TRBV7-9	-	-	TRBJ1-5	CASSADPEWGVTSNQPQHF	TGTGCCAGCAGCGCCGACCCAGAGTGGGGGGTGACAAGCAATCAGCCCCAGCATTTT
TRBV9	-	-	TRBJ1-5	CASSGPGNQPQHF	TGTGCCAGCAGCGGCCCAGGGAATCAGCCCCAGCATTTT
TRBV28	-	-	TRBJ1-6	CASSPTYTEALHF	TGTGCCAGCAGTCCCACATACACCGAAGCCCTCCACTTT
TRBV19	-	-	TRBJ1-3	CASSHRVTGNTIYF	TGTGCCAGTAGCCACAGGGTCACTGGAAACACCATATATTTT
TRBV28	-	TRBD1	TRBJ2-1	CASRHRDRDYNEQFF	TGTGCCAGCAGGCACCGGGACAGGGATTACAATGAGCAGTTCTTC
TRBV30	-	-	TRBJ1-1	CAWSMGLTRAPEAFF	TGTGCCTGGAGTATGGGCCTTACCCGAGCTCCTGAAGCTTTCTTT
TRBV7-2	-	-	TRBJ1-3	CASSLVGGASGNTIYF	TGTGCCAGCAGCTTAGTAGGCGGAGCCTCTGGAAACACCATATATTTT
TRBV27	-	-	TRBJ2-7	CASSFSGFGSYEQYF	TGTGCCAGCAGTTTTTCAGGGTTTGGCTCCTACGAGCAGTACTTC
TRBV7-9	-	-	TRBJ1-2	CASSLGGNYGYTF	TGTGCCAGCAGCTTGGGGGGGAACTATGGCTACACCTTC
TRBV3-1/TRBV3-2	-	TRBD2	TRBJ2-7	CASSQAASGSHEQYF	TGTGCCAGCAGCCAAGCAGCTAGCGGGTCCCACGAGCAGTACTTC
TRBV19	-	-	TRBJ2-7	CASSSPGRGSDEQYF	TGTGCCAGTAGCAGCCCGGGGAGGGGGAGTGACGAGCAGTACTTC
TRBV10-3	-	TRBD1	TRBJ2-7	CAISTIFGTDYEQYF	TGTGCCATCAGCACCATATTCGGGACAGATTACGAGCAGTACTTC
TRBV2	few	TRBD1	TRBJ1-1	CASSPGQATMNTEAFF	TGTGCCAGCAGCCCCGGACAGGCTACCATGAACACTGAAGCTTTCTTT
TRBV1	-	-	TRBJ2-7	CTSSPQQGARYEQYF	TGCACCAGCAGCCCCCAACAGGGGGCGCGTTACGAGCAGTACTTC
TRBV6-5	-	TRBD1	TRBJ2-3	CASSPEQGARGTQYF	TGTGCCAGCAGTCCCGAGCAGGGGGCGCGGGGTACGCAGTATTTT
TRBV2	-	TRBD1	TRBJ1-2	CASTARDRVDYGYTF	TGTGCCAGCACCGCCAGGGACAGGGTGGACTATGGCTACACCTTC
TRBV7-9	-	-	TRBJ1-4	CASSLRSENEKLFF	TGTGCCAGCAGCTTAAGGTCAGAGAATGAAAAACTGTTTTTT
TRBV6-2/TRBV6-3	once	-	TRBJ2-3	CASSNRQITDTQYF	TGTGCCAGCAGCAACCGACAGATCACAGATACGCAGTATTTT
TRBV19	-	-	TRBJ1-4	CASSPHATNEKLFF	TGTGCCAGTAGTCCACACGCAACTAATGAAAAACTGTTTTTT
TRBV5-6	-	TRBD1	TRBJ1-2	CASSRDRVYGYTF	TGTGCCAGCAGCCGAGACAGGGTGTATGGCTACACCTTC
TRBV7-2	-	TRBD1	TRBJ2-7	CASSGGTGGYEQYF	TGTGCCAGCAGCGGGGGGACAGGGGGATACGAGCAGTACTTC
TRBV18	-	-	TRBJ1-1	CASSPGTGNTEAFF	TGTGCCAGCTCACCTGGCACAGGGAACACTGAAGCTTTCTTT
TRBV6-1	-	-	TRBJ2-7	CASSEGGRSYEQYF	TGTGCCAGCAGTGAAGGGGGGCGTTCCTACGAGCAGTACTTC
TRBV7-2	-	TRBD2	TRBJ2-1	CASSSGQREGLHNEQFF	TGTGCCAGCAGCTCTGGTCAGCGGGAGGGCCTTCACAATGAGCAGTTCTTC
TRBV6-5	-	-	TRBJ1-3	CASSSRPSSGNTIYF	TGTGCCAGCAGTTCGAGACCTAGCTCTGGAAACACCATATATTTT
TRBV24-1	-	TRBD1	TRBJ2-1	CATSDFWDRVHEQFF	TGTGCCACCAGTGATTTCTGGGACAGGGTTCATGAGCAGTTCTTC
TRBV28	-	TRBD1	TRBJ1-3	CASSFWTGKNTIYF	TGTGCCAGCAGTTTCTGGACAGGAAAAAACACCATATATTTT
TRBV6-5	-	-	TRBJ1-5	CASSQGSYQPQHF	TGTGCCAGCAGTCAGGGGTCCTATCAGCCCCAGCATTTT
TRBV5-4	-	-	TRBJ1-2	CASSAQGLTNYGYTF	TGTGCCAGCAGCGCTCAGGGACTGACTAACTATGGCTACACCTTC